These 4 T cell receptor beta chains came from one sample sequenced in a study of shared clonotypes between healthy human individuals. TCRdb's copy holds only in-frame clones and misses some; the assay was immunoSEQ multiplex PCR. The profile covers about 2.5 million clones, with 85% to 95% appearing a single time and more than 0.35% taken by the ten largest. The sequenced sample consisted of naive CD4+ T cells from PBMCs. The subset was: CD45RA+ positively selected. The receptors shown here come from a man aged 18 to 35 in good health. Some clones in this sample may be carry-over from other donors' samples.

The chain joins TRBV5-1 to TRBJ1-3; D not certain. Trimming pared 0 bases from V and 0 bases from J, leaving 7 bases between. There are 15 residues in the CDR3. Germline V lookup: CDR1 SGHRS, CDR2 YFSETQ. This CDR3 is CASSLDWSSGNTIYF. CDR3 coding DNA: TGCGCCAGCAGCTTGGACTGGAGCTCTGGAAACACCATATATTTT.

CDR3 residues: CASTTGVNTGELFF. In DNA form, the CDR3 reads TGTGCCAGCACTACAGGGGTTAACACCGGGGAGCTGTTTTTT. The V call is TRBV28, the J call TRBJ2-2, with 7 bases lining up with TRBD1. V gave up 7 bases and J gave up 2 bases; unmatched junction bases: 4. The CDR3 covers 14 residues. Germline loops: CDR1 MDHEN, CDR2 SYDVKM.

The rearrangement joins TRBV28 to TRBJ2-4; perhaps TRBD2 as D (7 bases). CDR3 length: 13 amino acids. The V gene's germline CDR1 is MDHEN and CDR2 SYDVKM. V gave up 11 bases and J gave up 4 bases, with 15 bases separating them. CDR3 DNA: TGTGCCGGGGGGGGCCCTCCTAAAAACATTCAGTACTTC. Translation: CAGGGPPKNIQYF.

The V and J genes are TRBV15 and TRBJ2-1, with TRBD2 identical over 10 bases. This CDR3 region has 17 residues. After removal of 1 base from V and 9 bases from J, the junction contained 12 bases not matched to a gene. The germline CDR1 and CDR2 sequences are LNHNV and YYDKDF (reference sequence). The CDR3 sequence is CATSRGGSGRAIFEQFF. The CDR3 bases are TGTGCCACCAGCAGAGGGGGAAGCGGGAGGGCCATTTTTGAGCAGTTCTTC.